This T cell receptor beta chain emerged from a study of blood T cell repertoires in COVID-19 (dated by TCRdb to the early 2020s). Study-level background: Collaborator samples came from the United States, Italy and Spain and covered acute and convalescent phases of COVID-19. The repertoires were released in a freely available public database intended as a resource for research on the immune response to SARS-CoV-2. Where available, HLA class I and class II types were obtained from metadata supplied by the sample provider rather than from assay-based typing. Deeply sampled blood TCRbeta repertoires from subjects exposed to, actively infected with, or recovered from COVID-19 were included in the dataset. The material from the prospective study consisted of cDNA or gDNA derived from T cells, B-cell-depleted T cells, or PBMCs. Sample metadata almost always included a de-identified subject ID, COVID-19 status, age in years and sex. Samples came from the ongoing ImmuneRACE study (first 160 participants) plus 1,254 subjects from 6 global collaborators.

Each collaborating institution followed its own protocols to collect whole blood in K2EDTA tubes. For TCRbeta analysis, collaborators shipped samples in one of three forms: frozen whole blood, isolated PBMCs, or DNA extracted from either of those sample types. Paper-wide results and their limitations: How much clinical and demographic metadata was included differed by source and by participant, and the metadata was provided uncurated.

TCRbeta CDR3 regions were amplified from genomic DNA by means of the immunoSEQ Assay, a bias-controlled multiplex PCR. As for how the authors treated the data: The number of nucleated cells in each sample was estimated from the amplification of reference gene primers within the assay. To quantify the absolute abundance of each unique TCRbeta CDR3 rearrangement, sequence reads were collapsed and filtered. For each sample, productive Simpson clonality was calculated by taking the square root of Simpson's diversity index across productive rearrangements. The table was pulled from immuneACCESS by TCRdb, which kept in-frame rearrangements only. Such tables lose some clones; where checked, under half of the loss comes from unresolved V genes, and the rest has no known cause. V, J and clone size were drawn from that table, and D and trimming were deduced from the DNA. This sample comprises fewer than 150,000 clones, 85% to 90% of them detected only once. Together, the top ten hold about 4.3% of the sample.

Concerning this clone: Its antigen is unknown. Nothing much larger sits one base from this clone, and base qualities are not available. The identical CDR3 is also encoded by other nucleotide sequences in the sample.

There are 14 amino acids in the CDR3, from cysteine to phenylalanine inclusive. The kept DNA is CDR3 alone, 42 bases in frame from the first base. Taken from the germline V gene, the CDR1 and CDR2 loops are SGDLS and YYNGEE. V and J are truncated by 3 bases and 0 bases respectively, leaving an intervening sequence of 7 bases. This receptor was identified in a middle-aged woman with acute or convalescent COVID-19. The V and J segments used are TRBV9 and TRBJ1-3; the D gene identity is not certain. Sequenced: peripheral blood. The DNA sequence follows: TGTGCCAGCAGCGGTACTAGCTCTGGAAACACCATATATTTT. This encodes CASSGTSSGNTIYF.